This T cell receptor beta chain was sequenced during a study of human T cells and chemical hapten exposure. Study-level background: The patch tests put 0.01% DPC on the skin of the upper back and were read 6 days later. Study conclusions and caveats: Because all patients had alopecia, their immune responses might differ from healthy ones.

TCRdb re-derived calls from the RACE reads in MiXCR, one entry per CDR3 protein. The top ten hold approximately 8.2% of the sample, which has some 330,000 distinct CDR3 sequences, approximately 5% seen once. This clonotype has a handful of counts. Its specificity is not known. V was clipped by 2 bases and J by 4 bases; unmatched bases: 4. From germline, CDR1 is SGHTA and CDR2 FQGNSA. The CDR3 has 15 residues. Specified time point: pre-sensitization, week 0. Regarding treatment: therapeutic diphenylcyclopropenone sensitization with weekly scalp DPC. Alopecia patients between 18 and 70 years old and suitable for DPC were used as donors.

The sample was whole blood, taken in connection with sensitization to the hapten diphenylcyclopropenone (DPC). The chain is built from TRBV7-2 and TRBJ2-3; 9 bases agree with TRBD2. This receptor was obtained from a woman aged 18-29 years with alopecia areata. Some clones in this sample may be carry-over from other donors' samples. CDR3 residues: CASSLIAGGADTQYF. Here the CDR3 DNA reads TGTGCCAGCAGCTTAATTGCGGGGGGGGCAGATACGCAGTATTTT.